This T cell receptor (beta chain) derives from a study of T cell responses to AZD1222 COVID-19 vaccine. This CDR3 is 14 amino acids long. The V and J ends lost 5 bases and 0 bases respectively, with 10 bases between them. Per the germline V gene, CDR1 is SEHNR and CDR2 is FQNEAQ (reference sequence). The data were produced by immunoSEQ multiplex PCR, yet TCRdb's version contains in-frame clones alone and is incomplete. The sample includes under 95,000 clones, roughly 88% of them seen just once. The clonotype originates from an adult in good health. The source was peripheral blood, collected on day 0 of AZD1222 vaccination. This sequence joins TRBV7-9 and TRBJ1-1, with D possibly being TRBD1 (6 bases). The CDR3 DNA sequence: TGTGCCAGCAGCCGGGACACCCTGAACACTGAAGCTTTCTTT. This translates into CASSRDTLNTEAFF.